Below, one TCR beta chain is given with its context. Its antigen is unidentified. These data are taken from a study of T cell repertoires in cytomegalovirus infection. Overall study context: Carrying CMV and the relevant HLA type showed in public TCR beta signatures. Study-wide points: Dominating the ex vivo response were TCR beta clonotypes that were CMV-specific and HLA-C-restricted.

TCRdb reprocessed the reads via MiXCR and lists one record per CDR3 protein. The repertoire holds around 450,000 distinct CDR3 sequences, with 25% to 40% as singletons. This CDR3 spans 14 amino acids. The V segment lost 5 bases and the J segment 0 bases; nucleotides outside the gene matches: 1. The receptor comes from a human donor in good health (CMV status not recorded). Some clones in this sample may be carry-over from other donors' samples. The gene calls are TRBV12-3 or TRBV12-4 and TRBJ2-1, with 7 bases that match TRBD2. The sample was PBMCs. The CDR3 sequence is CASSRTSSYNEQFF. CDR3 nucleotides: TGTGCCAGCAGTCGGACTAGCTCCTACAATGAGCAGTTCTTC.